One and the same sample provided the 13 T cell receptor beta chains below, sequenced in a study of blood T cell repertoires in COVID-19. The repertoire was sequenced with immunoSEQ multiplex PCR; TCRdb's copy has only in-frame clones and lacks some. This sample yields 130,000 or so clones, of which roughly four fifths are seen a single time; about 12% belongs to the top ten. Sequencing input: peripheral blood. Receptor source: a human donor in a cohort sampled during active COVID-19.

The V call is TRBV6-4, the J call TRBJ1-5, with a tentative D call TRBD1 (5 bases). Trimming cost V 4 bases and J 5 bases, with 15 bases left between them. The CDR3 has 15 amino acids. CDR1 is MRHNA, CDR2 SNTAGT, per germline. CDR3 nucleotide sequence: TGTGCCAGCAGTGTCGCTGCAGGGTTTGATCAGCCCCAGCATTTT. Translated: CASSVAAGFDQPQHF.

The chain recombines TRBV7-2 with TRBJ2-3; the match to TRBD2 covers 7 bases. Germline V CDR1 and CDR2: SGHTA, FQGNSA. V shed 0 bases, J shed 6 bases, and the junction held 6 bases outside the gene matches. The CDR3 spans 15 residues. Written as DNA, the CDR3 is TGTGCCAGCAGCTTAGCGACGACTAGCAAGGATACGCAGTATTTT. Translating gives CASSLATTSKDTQYF.

The V and J genes are TRBV19 and TRBJ2-1; a possible D gene is TRBD1 (6 bases). This CDR3 has 13 amino acids. V was trimmed by 3 bases and J by 12 bases, leaving 15 bases between them. Looked up from germline, CDR1 is LNHDA and CDR2 is SQIVND (reference sequence). CDR3 amino acids: CASSIEGQSGQFF. The CDR3, as DNA: TGTGCCAGTAGTATCGAAGGACAGTCAGGGCAGTTCTTC.

V gene TRBV5-4 combines with J gene TRBJ2-3; D perhaps matches TRBD2 (6 bases). Germline CDR1 is SGHNT and CDR2 is YYREEE (reference sequence). Trimming left V 4 bases short and J 6 bases short, with 15 bases between. This CDR3 spans 14 amino acids. CDR3: CASSPGSRGDTQYF. CDR3 DNA: TGTGCCAGCAGCCCCGGGAGCCGAGGGGATACGCAGTATTTT.

The chain joins TRBV6-1 to TRBJ1-4, with unresolved D. The CDR3 contains 16 residues. Germline V gives CDR1 MNHNS, CDR2 SASEGT. V dropped 4 bases and J dropped 4 bases, with 16 bases sitting between them. In DNA, the CDR3 is TGTGCCAGCAGTGGGGCCCTGCTTAATCATAATGAAAAACTGTTTTTT. Translated, it gives CASSGALLNHNEKLFF.

The gene calls are TRBV7-2 and TRBJ2-1; the match to TRBD2 covers 10 bases. With V trimmed by 8 bases and J by 5 bases, 9 bases remained unmatched. The CDR3 spans 15 residues. CDR1 is SGHTA, CDR2 FQGNSA, per germline. In nucleotides, the CDR3 is TGTGCCAGCGGCCCGAAGCGGGGGGGTAACAATGAGCAGTTCTTC. Amino acid sequence: CASGPKRGGNNEQFF.

The chain links TRBV3-1 (or the pseudogene TRBV3-2) to TRBJ1-6; 8 bases align to TRBD1. The CDR3 is made up of 13 amino acids. The germline V gene has CDR1 LGHDT and CDR2 YNNKEL (reference sequence). CDR3: CASRTGSNSPLHF. DNA for the CDR3: TGTGCAAGTCGGACAGGGAGTAATTCACCCCTCCACTTT.

This clone was seen only once. V and J are TRBV28 and TRBJ1-3, with 8 bases that match TRBD1. The CDR3 sequence is 15 residues long. The germline V gene encodes CDR1 MDHEN and CDR2 SYDVKM. With 5 bases clipped from V and 4 bases from J, the junction kept 7 bases outside the gene matches. The chain's CDR3 is CASSLDRGLGNTIYF. The CDR3, as DNA: TGTGCCAGCAGTCTCGACAGGGGTCTCGGAAACACCATATATTTT.

The chain couples TRBV6-2 or TRBV6-3 to TRBJ2-7; D gene uncertain. CDR1 and CDR2 from the germline V gene are MNHEY and SVGEGT. V was shortened by 2 bases and J by 5 bases, with 7 bases between the two germline ends. This CDR3 has 12 residues. The CDR3 spells CASSYGRNEQYF. In nucleotides, the CDR3 is TGTGCCAGCAGTTACGGCCGAAACGAGCAGTACTTC.

This clone was counted between two and nine times. The rearrangement links TRBV28 to TRBJ2-7; D perhaps matches TRBD1 (5 bases). V was trimmed by 6 bases and J by 6 bases, leaving 21 bases between them. This CDR3 is 15 amino acids long. Per the germline V gene, CDR1 is MDHEN and CDR2 is SYDVKM. CDR3 amino acids: CASSPGGRMGLEQYF. The DNA for the CDR3 is TGTGCCAGCAGCCCCGGCGGCAGGATGGGGCTCGAGCAGTACTTC. The entire variable domain, with the rest obtained from reference TRBV28 and TRBJ2-7, is as follows: DVKVTQSSRYLVKRTGEKVFLECVQDMDHENMFWYRQDPGLGLRLIYFSYDVKMKEKGDIPEGYSVSREKKERFSLILESASTNQTSMYLCASSPGGRMGLEQYFGPGTRLTVT.

V gene TRBV7-8 combines with J gene TRBJ2-7, with 8 bases lining up with TRBD1. Germline CDR1 and CDR2: SGHVS and FQNEAQ. This CDR3 has 15 amino acids. V trimming: 3 bases; J trimming: 0 bases; junction bases outside the gene matches: 4. The CDR3 DNA sequence: TGTGCCAGCAGCTTCCGACAGGGGAGCTCCTACGAGCAGTACTTC. Protein sequence: CASSFRQGSSYEQYF.

This clone was seen a single time. The chain joins TRBV3-1 (or the pseudogene TRBV3-2) to TRBJ2-3; 7 nucleotides line up with TRBD1. This CDR3 has 12 amino acids. Losses at the gene ends were 0 bases for V and 15 bases for J; bases not matched to a gene: 6. Germline values: CDR1 LGHDT, CDR2 YNNKEL (reference sequence). CDR3 residues: CASSQEGTVVYF. The CDR3 DNA follows: TGTGCCAGCAGCCAAGAGGGGACAGTAGTATATTTT.

The rearrangement links TRBV19 to TRBJ2-3, with 8 bases fitting TRBD1. Germline loops: CDR1 LNHDA, CDR2 SQIVND (reference sequence). J lost 3 bases, V lost 5 bases, and 7 bases had no gene match. This CDR3 is 15 amino acids long. The CDR3 DNA follows: TGTGCCAGTAGTCGGGACAGGCCCGGGACAGATACGCAGTATTTT. Translating gives CASSRDRPGTDTQYF. Using reference TRBV19 and TRBJ2-3 for the parts outside the CDR3, the full variable domain is DGGITQSPKYLFRKEGQNVTLSCEQNLNHDAMYWYRQDPGQGLRLIYYSQIVNDFQKGDIAEGYSVSREKKESFPLTVTSAQKNPTAFYLCASSRDRPGTDTQYFGPGTRLTVL.